Reported below is one T cell receptor (beta chain). Some clones are missing from TCRdb's copy, which holds only in-frame ones; the method was immunoSEQ multiplex PCR. The sample includes 95,000 to 110,000 clones, over 80% seen only once; the top ten take more than 14%. These data come from a study of blood T cell repertoires in COVID-19. The J segment lost 8 bases and the V segment lost 0 bases, leaving 8 bases of the junction unmatched. In germline, CDR1 is SGDLS, CDR2 YYNGEE. The CDR3 sequence is 16 residues long. This chain uses TRBV9 with TRBJ1-4; 9 nucleotides align to TRBD1. The source of this sequence is a man aged 50 to 59 with acute or convalescent COVID-19. The sequenced sample consisted of peripheral blood. The CDR3 region is CASSVGTGDRFEKLFF. As DNA, the CDR3 is TGTGCCAGCAGCGTAGGGACAGGGGACCGTTTCGAAAAACTGTTTTTT.